This T cell receptor beta chain was identified in a study of T cells after yellow fever vaccination. Study information: Preparation of fractions with low cell numbers was performed using SMART-Seq v4 Ultra Low Input. Overall study results and limits: Reappearance after the booster was seen for most primary-vaccination clones, at 95% to 96% CD4 and about 90% CD8.

This clonotype appeared a few times. Its antigen is unidentified. Trimming took off 7 bases at V and 2 bases at J, with 15 bases between the two ends. The germline V gene has CDR1 SQVTM and CDR2 ANQGSEA. The CDR3 is 14 amino acids. TCRdb passed the 5' RACE reads through MiXCR, listing each CDR3 protein once. The sample lists hundreds of thousands of distinct CDR3 sequences, 18% seen once, with roughly a sixth in the top ten. The chain links TRBV29-1 to TRBJ2-1, with a weak D call TRBD1 (5 bases). Sequenced here: PBMCs, sampled before the yellow fever booster vaccination. The sequence derives from a man aged 18 to 29 who received the YFV17D yellow fever vaccine. The CDR3 is CSGLQARAYNEQFF. The DNA of the CDR3 is TGCAGCGGGTTACAGGCGAGAGCCTACAATGAGCAGTTCTTC.